This record looks at one TCR beta chain sequence and its context. The antigen is unknown. Specified time point: persistent/refractory GD, antithyroid drugs over 5 years with positive TRAb. The TCR library was made from RNA extracted from PBMCs. The patients were enrolled through endocrinology in Xi'an, China. Roughly 9.2 milliliters of peripheral blood were drawn into EDTA tubes. This record comes from a study of regulatory T cells in long-lasting Graves disease. Points from the study as a whole: Persistent patients had a count of shared public clonotypes (more than 2,500) that exceeded that of new patients (about 930). Persistent cases favored TRBV28, TRBJ1-2 and TRBJ2-5.

The germline V gene encodes CDR1 SGDLS and CDR2 YYNGEE. The CDR3 extends over 14 amino acids. Trimming removed 4 bases at V and 5 bases at J, with 15 bases between. CDR3-region Arm-PCR and iRepertoire HTBI primers produced the TCR beta libraries. TCRdb ran MiXCR on the multiplex PCR reads and lists one entry per CDR3 protein. Among 400,000 to 500,000 distinct CDR3 sequences listed, less than 25% were seen once. Sample: peripheral blood mononuclear cells (PBMCs), taken when the disease was refractory, from a patient treated with antithyroid drugs. The TCR sequence derives from a female donor with Graves disease. The chain links TRBV9 to TRBJ1-1; D not certain. DNA of the CDR3: TGTGCCAGCAGCCCTATTGGGGTGGGGACTGAAGCTTTCTTT. Amino acid sequence: CASSPIGVGTEAFF.